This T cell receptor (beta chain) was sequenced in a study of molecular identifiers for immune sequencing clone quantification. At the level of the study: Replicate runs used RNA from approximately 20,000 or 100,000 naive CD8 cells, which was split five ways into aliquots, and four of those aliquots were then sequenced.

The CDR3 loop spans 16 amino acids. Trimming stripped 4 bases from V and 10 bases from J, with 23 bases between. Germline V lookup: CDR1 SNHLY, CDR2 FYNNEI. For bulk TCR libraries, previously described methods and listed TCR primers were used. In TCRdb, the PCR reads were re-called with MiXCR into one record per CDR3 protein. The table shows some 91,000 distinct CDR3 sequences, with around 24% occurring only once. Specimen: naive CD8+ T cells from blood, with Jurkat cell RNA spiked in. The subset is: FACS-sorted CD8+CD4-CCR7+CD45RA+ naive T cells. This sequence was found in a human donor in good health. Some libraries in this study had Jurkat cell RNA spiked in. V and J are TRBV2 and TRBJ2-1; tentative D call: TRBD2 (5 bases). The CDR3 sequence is CASSVVEGAGSGEQFF. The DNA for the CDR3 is TGTGCCAGCAGTGTAGTAGAGGGTGCTGGGAGCGGAGAGCAGTTCTTC.